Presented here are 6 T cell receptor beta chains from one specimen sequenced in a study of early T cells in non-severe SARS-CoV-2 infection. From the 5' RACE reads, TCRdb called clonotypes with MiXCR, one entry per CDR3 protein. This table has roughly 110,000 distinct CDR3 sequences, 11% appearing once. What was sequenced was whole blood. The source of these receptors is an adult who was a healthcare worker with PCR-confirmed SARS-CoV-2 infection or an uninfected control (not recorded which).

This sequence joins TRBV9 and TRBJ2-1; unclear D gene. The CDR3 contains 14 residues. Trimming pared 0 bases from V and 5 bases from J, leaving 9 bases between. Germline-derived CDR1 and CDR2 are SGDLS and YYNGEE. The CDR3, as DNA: TGTGCCAGCAGCGTAGATCTCAGGAACAATGAGCAGTTCTTC. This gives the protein CASSVDLRNNEQFF.

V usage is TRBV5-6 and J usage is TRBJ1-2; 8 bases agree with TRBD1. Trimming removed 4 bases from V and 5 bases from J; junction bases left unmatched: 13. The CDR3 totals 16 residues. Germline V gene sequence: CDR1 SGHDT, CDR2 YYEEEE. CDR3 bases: TGTGCCAGCAGCGCCAAACCTACAGGGGGTCCTTATGGCTACACCTTC. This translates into CASSAKPTGGPYGYTF.

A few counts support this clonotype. The CDR3 loop is CSASVFSTDTQYF. Written as DNA, the CDR3 is TGCAGTGCTAGCGTATTCAGCACAGATACGCAGTATTTT. This chain connects TRBV20-1 to TRBJ2-3; no definite D call. Germline V gene lookup returns CDR1 DFQATT and CDR2 SNEGSKA (reference sequence). The CDR3 length is 13 residues. The ends were cut back, 3 bases at V and 0 bases at J, with 7 bases in the middle.

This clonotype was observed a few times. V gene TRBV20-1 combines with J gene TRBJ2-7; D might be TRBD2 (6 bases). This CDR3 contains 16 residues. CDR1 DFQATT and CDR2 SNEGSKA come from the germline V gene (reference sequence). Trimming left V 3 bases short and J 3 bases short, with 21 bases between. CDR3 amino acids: CSASKGLAAEGYEQYF. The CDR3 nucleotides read TGCAGTGCTAGTAAGGGGTTGGCAGCGGAGGGCTACGAGCAGTACTTC.

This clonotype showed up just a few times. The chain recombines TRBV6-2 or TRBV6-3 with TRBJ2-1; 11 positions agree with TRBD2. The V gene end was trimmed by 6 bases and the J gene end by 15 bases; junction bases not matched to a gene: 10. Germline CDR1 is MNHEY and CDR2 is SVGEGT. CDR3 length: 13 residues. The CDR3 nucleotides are TGTGCCAGCAGACCAACTACTAGCGGGAGAATGTTCTTC. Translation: CASRPTTSGRMFF.

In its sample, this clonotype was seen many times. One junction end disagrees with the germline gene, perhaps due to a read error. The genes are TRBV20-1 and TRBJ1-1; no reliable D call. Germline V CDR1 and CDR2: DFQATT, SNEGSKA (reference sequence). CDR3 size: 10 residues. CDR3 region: CLTTNTEAFF. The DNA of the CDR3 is TGTCTAACAACGAACACTGAAGCTTTCTTT.